A selection of T cell receptor beta chains follows, all from one sample in a study of T cells in Graves' hyperthyroidism and ophthalmopathy. TCRdb recomputed calls from the multiplex PCR reads with MiXCR, one row per CDR3 protein. The table has roughly 300,000 distinct CDR3 sequences, around a quarter seen once. The sequencing input was blood. The receptors were gathered from a man aged 40-50 years with Graves' hyperthyroidism that later progressed to Graves' ophthalmopathy. CDR3s include the opening cysteine and the closing phenylalanine or tryptophan. A D gene is named only where the DNA matches it firmly. The listing skips clone size in some rows; elsewhere it reads once, few, many or a size class.

clone_size,d_call,j_call,v_call,cdr3_nt,cdr3_aa
many,NA,TRBJ2-4,TRBV20-1,TGCAGTGCTAGTAGCGGAGAATTAGCCAAAAACATTCAGTACTTC,CSASSGELAKNIQYF
few,NA,TRBJ1-1,TRBV2,TGTGCCAGCCGGAAACTTCAGAACACTGAAGCTTTCTTT,CASRKLQNTEAFF
many,NA,TRBJ2-5,TRBV10-3,TGTGCCATCAGTTCCCCCACCGTGCAAGAGACCCAGTACTTC,CAISSPTVQETQYF
few,NA,TRBJ1-1,TRBV11-2,TGTGCCAGCAGCCCTCGCTATATGAACACTGAAGCTTTCTTT,CASSPRYMNTEAFF
many,NA,TRBJ1-1,TRBV5-1,TGCGCCAGCACCCTCTCTGGGGCTGCGAACACTGAAGCTTTCTTT,CASTLSGAANTEAFF
many,NA,TRBJ1-1,TRBV6-1,TGTGCCAGCAGTGAACTGGTGACTGAAGCTTTCTTT,CASSELVTEAFF
many,NA,TRBJ1-3,TRBV29-1,TGCAGCGTTGCTGGGAGGATGAGCTCTGGAAACGCCATATATTTT,CSVAGRMSSGNAIYF
NA,NA,TRBJ2-7,TRBV7-3,TGTGCCAGCAGCTTAGTACCGGGACCCCAACACGAGCAGTACTTC,CASSLVPGPQHEQYF
many,NA,TRBJ2-7,TRBV4-2,TGTGCCAGCAGCCAAGATATTACTATAGCTGCCTACGAGCAGTACTTC,CASSQDITIAAYEQYF
many,TRBD1,TRBJ2-7,TRBV7-3,TGTGCCAGCAGCTCCGCCGGGACAGGGGACTACGAGCAGTACTTC,CASSSAGTGDYEQYF
NA,TRBD2,TRBJ2-5,TRBV28,TGTGCCAGCAGTTTAGGGCCGGGAGGCGAGACCCAGTACTTC,CASSLGPGGETQYF
few,TRBD2,TRBJ2-7,TRBV5-6,TGTGCCAGCAGCTCATGGACTAGCGGGCAAAAGCAGTACTTC,CASSSWTSGQKQYF
many,NA,TRBJ2-2,TRBV9,TGTGCCAGCAGCGTATCCGGGGTTACCGGGGAGCTGTTTTTT,CASSVSGVTGELFF
NA,NA,TRBJ2-3,TRBV12-3/TRBV12-4,TGTGCCAGCAGTTTTAGGCGGAACACAGATACGCAGTATTTT,CASSFRRNTDTQYF
many,TRBD1,TRBJ1-2,TRBV12-3/TRBV12-4,TGTGCCAGCTCATACACGCCGGGACAGGGGCAATACTATGGCTACACCTTC,CASSYTPGQGQYYGYTF
many,NA,TRBJ2-7,TRBV28,TGTGCCAGCAGACAGGGTTACGAGCAGTACTTC,CASRQGYEQYF
many,TRBD1,TRBJ2-7,TRBV6-5,TGTGCCAGCAGTTACTCATGGCAGGGGGCCTACGAGCAGTACTTC,CASSYSWQGAYEQYF
NA,TRBD1,TRBJ1-1,TRBV5-1,TGCGCCAGCAGCTTACGGACAGGGGGCACTGAAGCTTTCTTT,CASSLRTGGTEAFF
many,TRBD1,TRBJ1-1,TRBV6-1,TGTGCCAGCAGCCCTACGGGGGACAGGAACACTGAAGCTTTCTTT,CASSPTGDRNTEAFF
many,NA,TRBJ2-4,TRBV7-2,TGTGCCAGCAGCCTCGTCTCAGTCCTAGCCAAAAACATTCAATACTTC,CASSLVSVLAKNIQYF
NA,TRBD1,TRBJ1-4,TRBV20-1,TGCAGTGCCGGGACAGGGGATAATGAAAAACTGTTTTTT,CSAGTGDNEKLFF
NA,TRBD1,TRBJ1-2,TRBV27,TGTGCCAGCAGTTTATCACAGGGGGCGCTTGGCTACACCTTC,CASSLSQGALGYTF
NA,TRBD1,TRBJ1-1,TRBV12-3/TRBV12-4,TGTGCCAGCAGGAAAAGGGGGCGCAAAACTGAAGCTTTCTTT,CASRKRGRKTEAFF
many,TRBD1,TRBJ2-4,TRBV18,TGTGCCAGCTCACCTCAAGAGGACAGGGGGCGAAACATTCAGTACTTC,CASSPQEDRGRNIQYF
many,NA,TRBJ1-1,TRBV7-9,TGTGCCAGCAGCTTAGTTCAGAACACTGAAGCTTTCTTT,CASSLVQNTEAFF
NA,NA,TRBJ2-2,TRBV11-2,TGTGCCAGCAGCTTATTGAGGCTAGCCACCCTATCGAACACCGGGGAGCTGTTTTTT,CASSLLRLATLSNTGELFF
NA,NA,TRBJ1-1,TRBV12-3/TRBV12-4,TGTGCCAGCACCGTTGGCCTGGGCACTGAAGCTTTCTTT,CASTVGLGTEAFF
many,NA,TRBJ1-1,TRBV24-1,TGTGCCACCAGTGATTTCTCAGGGGCCGGGCTGTTCTTT,CATSDFSGAGLFF
many,NA,TRBJ1-5,TRBV28,TGTGCCAGCAGTACCTCTTGGACAGCGTACAACAATCAGCCCCAGCATTTT,CASSTSWTAYNNQPQHF
many,NA,TRBJ2-4,TRBV6-1,TGTGCCAGCAGCCGGGAGGGGACAGCGGACCACATTCAGTACTTC,CASSREGTADHIQYF
many,TRBD1,TRBJ1-1,TRBV5-1,TGCGCCAGCAGAGCCGACAGGGGGCTAATGAACACTGAAGCTTTCTTT,CASRADRGLMNTEAFF
many,TRBD1,TRBJ2-5,TRBV30,TGTGCCTGGACCCGACAGGGGCCGGAGACCCAGTACTTC,CAWTRQGPETQYF
NA,NA,TRBJ1-1,TRBV4-3,TGCGCCAGCAGCCGTGGGGACGGATACACTGAAGCTTTCTTT,CASSRGDGYTEAFF
NA,NA,TRBJ2-7,TRBV7-8,TGTGCCAGCAGCTTAATGCCGGGGGCGGACGAGCAGTACTTC,CASSLMPGADEQYF
many,NA,TRBJ2-7,TRBV19,TGTGCCTTAAGGAACGAGCAGTACTTC,CALRNEQYF
many,NA,TRBJ1-1,TRBV6-4,TGTGCCAGCAGTGACTCGGCACGGGCCGAAGCTTTCTTT,CASSDSARAEAFF
few,NA,TRBJ2-7,TRBV20-1,TGCAGTGCTAGCCCGCACCCTCCACCCTACGAGCAGTACTTC,CSASPHPPPYEQYF
many,TRBD1,TRBJ1-2,TRBV6-2/TRBV6-3,TGTGCCAGCAGAGTCCCGGGACAGGGTATGAATGGCTACACCTTC,CASRVPGQGMNGYTF
many,NA,TRBJ2-7,TRBV28,TGTGCCAGCAGTTCCCCCGATACTACGCGTTCCTACGAGCAGTACTTC,CASSSPDTTRSYEQYF
NA,TRBD2,TRBJ2-5,TRBV15,TGTGCCACCAGCAGACCGGGACTAGCTCAAGAGACCCAGTACTTC,CATSRPGLAQETQYF
many,NA,TRBJ2-2,TRBV2,TGTGCCAGCAGGCTGTACGGGGCCGCGAACACCGGGGAGCTGTTTTTT,CASRLYGAANTGELFF
many,NA,TRBJ2-3,TRBV30,TGTGCCTGGAGTGTTGCGGCTAGTCCAGATACGCAGTATTTT,CAWSVAASPDTQYF
many,NA,TRBJ1-3,TRBV30,TGTGCCTGGAGGTGGACATCCACTGGAAACACCATATATTTT,CAWRWTSTGNTIYF
NA,NA,TRBJ2-7,TRBV10-3,TGTGCCATCGGGGAGGATTCCTACGAGCAGTACTTC,CAIGEDSYEQYF
many,TRBD2,TRBJ2-4,TRBV7-2,TGTGCCAGCAGCAGCGGGAGAGATAACATTCAGTACTTC,CASSSGRDNIQYF
many,NA,TRBJ1-3,TRBV10-3,TGTGCCACCGCAGGGGATCCGGGAAACACCATATATTTT,CATAGDPGNTIYF
many,NA,TRBJ2-7,TRBV28,TGTGCCAGCAGCTTAATGTCCTACGAGCAGTACTTC,CASSLMSYEQYF
many,NA,TRBJ2-7,TRBV6-2/TRBV6-3,TGTGCCAGCAGCGGTGGGGGAGGAGGACTGGATTACTACGAGCAGTACTTC,CASSGGGGGLDYYEQYF
many,TRBD2,TRBJ2-2,TRBV7-9,TGTGCCAGCAGCTCGCGGCGGGGGGTCACCGGGGAGCTGTTTTTT,CASSSRRGVTGELFF
many,NA,TRBJ1-2,TRBV9,TGTGCCAGCAGCGTTGAGGGACGGAACTATGGCTACACCTTC,CASSVEGRNYGYTF
NA,NA,TRBJ1-2,TRBV5-5,TGTGCCAGCAGCTTGTACTCCGCAGGGAACTATGGCTACACCTTC,CASSLYSAGNYGYTF
many,NA,TRBJ1-1,TRBV6-5,TGTGCCAGCAGCTACGGTGGGGCAGGAGTTAGTGAAGCTTTCTTT,CASSYGGAGVSEAFF
many,TRBD2,TRBJ2-7,TRBV6-2/TRBV6-3,TGTGCCAGCAGTACCACTAGCGGGAGCTACGAGCAGTACTTC,CASSTTSGSYEQYF
many,NA,TRBJ2-4,TRBV12-3/TRBV12-4,TGTGCCAGCAGCAATTCAGGGGCGGCCATTCAGTACTTC,CASSNSGAAIQYF